The T cell receptor beta chain under discussion was sequenced for a study of control samples from healthy donors and cancer patients. Trimming at V came to 8 bases and at J to 6 bases, leaving 10 bases not matched to a gene. Germline CDR1 reads SNHLY; CDR2 reads FYNNEI. The CDR3 has 16 amino acids. The method was immunoSEQ multiplex PCR; TCRdb's version includes in-frame clones alone and lacks a portion of them. The table has 78,000 or so clones, roughly 84% seen once; the top ten hold roughly 5%. The chain couples TRBV2 to TRBJ2-1; 13 nucleotides align to TRBD2. The TCR originated in a woman aged 45-60 years in good health. Sequencing used blood. CDR3 sequence reads: CASQGLAGVPGNEQFF. CDR3 sequence (DNA): TGTGCCAGCCAAGGACTAGCGGGGGTTCCGGGCAATGAGCAGTTCTTC.